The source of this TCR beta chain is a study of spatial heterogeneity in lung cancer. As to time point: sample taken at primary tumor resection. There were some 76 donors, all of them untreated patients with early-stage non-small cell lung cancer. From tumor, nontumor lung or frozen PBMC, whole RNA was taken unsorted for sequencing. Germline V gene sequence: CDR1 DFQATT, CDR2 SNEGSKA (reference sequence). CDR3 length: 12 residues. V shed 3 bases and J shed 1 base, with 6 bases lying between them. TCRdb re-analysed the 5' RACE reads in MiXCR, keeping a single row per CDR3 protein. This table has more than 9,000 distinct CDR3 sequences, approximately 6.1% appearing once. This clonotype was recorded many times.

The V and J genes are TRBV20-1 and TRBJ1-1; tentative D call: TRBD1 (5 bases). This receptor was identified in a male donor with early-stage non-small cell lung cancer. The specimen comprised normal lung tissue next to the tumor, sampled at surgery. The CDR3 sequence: CSARQGNTEAFF. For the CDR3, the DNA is TGCAGTGCTAGGCAGGGGAACACTGAAGCTTTCTTT.